The clone carrying this T cell receptor beta chain came up a few times. The antigen is undetermined. J was trimmed by 0 bases and V by 0 bases; bases with no gene match: 4. The CDR3 spans 17 residues. Germline CDR1 and CDR2: SGDLS and YYNGEE. The data were obtained in a study of spatial heterogeneity in lung cancer. About the study: Raw reads showed each unique TCR and UMI combination turning up more than ten times on average.

Points from the study as a whole: Tumoral mutation counts were tracked by counts of expanded intratumoral alpha and beta TCRs.

Time point in this sample: sample taken at primary tumor resection. Whole RNA obtained from tumor, nontumor lung or frozen PBMC underwent sequencing without sorting. MiXCR, run by TCRdb on the 5' RACE reads, gives a single entry per CDR3 protein. The data hold about 5,300 distinct CDR3 sequences, with around 7.7% observed a single time. V is TRBV9 and J is TRBJ2-5; 11 nucleotides line up with TRBD1. The sequence derives from a male donor with early-stage non-small cell lung cancer. The specimen comprised lung tumor tissue, sampled at surgery. The CDR3 spells CASSVGLGQGDQETQYF. The CDR3 region has the DNA TGTGCCAGCAGCGTAGGACTGGGACAGGGGGACCAAGAGACCCAGTACTTC.